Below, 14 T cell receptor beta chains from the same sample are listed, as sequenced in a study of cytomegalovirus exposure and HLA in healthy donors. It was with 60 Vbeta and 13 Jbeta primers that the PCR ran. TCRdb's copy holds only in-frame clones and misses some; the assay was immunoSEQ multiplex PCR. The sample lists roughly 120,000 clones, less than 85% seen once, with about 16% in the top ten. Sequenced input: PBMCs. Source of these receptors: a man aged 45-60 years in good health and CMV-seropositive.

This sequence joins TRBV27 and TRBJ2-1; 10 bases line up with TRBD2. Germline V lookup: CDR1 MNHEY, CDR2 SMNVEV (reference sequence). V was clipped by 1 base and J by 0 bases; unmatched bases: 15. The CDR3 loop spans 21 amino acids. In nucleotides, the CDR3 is TGTGCCAGCAGTTTATTCGCTAGCTTGCTAGCGGGAGCAAGCTCCTACAATGAGCAGTTCTTC. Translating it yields CASSLFASLLAGASSYNEQFF.

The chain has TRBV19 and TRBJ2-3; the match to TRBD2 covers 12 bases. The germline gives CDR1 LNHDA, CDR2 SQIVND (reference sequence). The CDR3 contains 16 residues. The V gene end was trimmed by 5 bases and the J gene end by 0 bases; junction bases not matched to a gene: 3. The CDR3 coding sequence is TGTGCCAGTAGTCCCGGGACTAGCGGGAGCACAGATACGCAGTATTTT. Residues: CASSPGTSGSTDTQYF.

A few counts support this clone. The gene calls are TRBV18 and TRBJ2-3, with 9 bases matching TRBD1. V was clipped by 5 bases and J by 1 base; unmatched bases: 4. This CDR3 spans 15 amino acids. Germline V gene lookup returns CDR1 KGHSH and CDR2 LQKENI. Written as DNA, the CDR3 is TGTGCCAGCTCAATGGGACAGGGAGGCACAGATACGCAGTATTTT. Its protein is CASSMGQGGTDTQYF.

The CDR3 DNA follows: TGTGCCAGCAGCTTAGGGGACAAGGCGGCCTACGAGCAGTACTTC. This codes for CASSLGDKAAYEQYF. This chain links TRBV11-3 with TRBJ2-7; possibly TRBD1 for D (6 bases). Looked up from germline, CDR1 is SGHNT and CDR2 is YENEEA. V dropped 1 base and J dropped 2 bases, with 12 bases sitting between them. The CDR3 extends over 15 amino acids.

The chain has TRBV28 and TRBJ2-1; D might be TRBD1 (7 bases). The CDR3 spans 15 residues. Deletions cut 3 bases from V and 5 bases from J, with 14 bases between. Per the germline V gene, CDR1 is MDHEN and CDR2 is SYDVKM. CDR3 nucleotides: TGTGCCAGCAGTTTGGAGGGGGCGCAACACAATGAGCAGTTCTTC. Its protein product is CASSLEGAQHNEQFF.

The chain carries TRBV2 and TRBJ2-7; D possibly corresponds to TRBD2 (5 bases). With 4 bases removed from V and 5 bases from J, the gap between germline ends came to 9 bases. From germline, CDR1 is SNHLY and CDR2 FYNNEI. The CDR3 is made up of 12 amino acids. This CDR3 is CASSGGSDEQYF. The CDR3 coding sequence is TGTGCCAGCAGTGGAGGGAGCGACGAGCAGTACTTC.

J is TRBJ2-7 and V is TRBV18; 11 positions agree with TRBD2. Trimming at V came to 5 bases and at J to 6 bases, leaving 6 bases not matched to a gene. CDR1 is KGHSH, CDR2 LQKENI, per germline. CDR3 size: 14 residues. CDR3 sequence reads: CASSKPGTSGEQYF. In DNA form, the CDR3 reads TGTGCCAGCTCAAAACCAGGGACTAGCGGCGAGCAGTACTTC.

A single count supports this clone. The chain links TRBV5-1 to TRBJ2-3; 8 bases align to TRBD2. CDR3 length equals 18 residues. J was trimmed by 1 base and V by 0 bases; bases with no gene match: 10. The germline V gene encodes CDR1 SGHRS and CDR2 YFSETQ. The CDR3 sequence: CASSLVAPSGGGTDTQYF. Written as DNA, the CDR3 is TGCGCCAGCAGCTTGGTGGCTCCGAGCGGGGGAGGCACAGATACGCAGTATTTT.

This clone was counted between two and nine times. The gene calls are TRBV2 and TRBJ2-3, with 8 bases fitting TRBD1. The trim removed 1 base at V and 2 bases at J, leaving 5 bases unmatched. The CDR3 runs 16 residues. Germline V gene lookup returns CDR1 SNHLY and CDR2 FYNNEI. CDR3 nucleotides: TGTGCCAGCAGTGAAGGGACAGGGCAATTCACAGATACGCAGTATTTT. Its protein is CASSEGTGQFTDTQYF.

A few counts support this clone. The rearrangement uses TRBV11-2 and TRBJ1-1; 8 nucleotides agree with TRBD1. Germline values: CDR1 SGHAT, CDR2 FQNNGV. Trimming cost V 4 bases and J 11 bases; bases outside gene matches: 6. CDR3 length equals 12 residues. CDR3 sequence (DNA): TGTGCCAGCAGCTCGCAGGGGGCAGAGGCTTTCTTT. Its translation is CASSSQGAEAFF.

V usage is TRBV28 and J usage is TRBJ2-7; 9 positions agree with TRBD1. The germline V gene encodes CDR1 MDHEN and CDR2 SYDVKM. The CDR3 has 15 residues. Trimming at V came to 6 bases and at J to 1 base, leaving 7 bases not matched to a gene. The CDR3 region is CASSVPGQGSYEQYF. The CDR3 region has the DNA TGTGCCAGCAGCGTCCCGGGACAGGGATCCTACGAGCAGTACTTC.

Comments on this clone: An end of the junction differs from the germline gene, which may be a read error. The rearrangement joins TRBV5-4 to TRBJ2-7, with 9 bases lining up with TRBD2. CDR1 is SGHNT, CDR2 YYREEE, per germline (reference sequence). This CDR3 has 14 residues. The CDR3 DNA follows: TGTGCCAGCAGCTTGGGCGGGAGGGCCGAAAGTGGGAGATTC. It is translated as CASSLGGRAESGRF.

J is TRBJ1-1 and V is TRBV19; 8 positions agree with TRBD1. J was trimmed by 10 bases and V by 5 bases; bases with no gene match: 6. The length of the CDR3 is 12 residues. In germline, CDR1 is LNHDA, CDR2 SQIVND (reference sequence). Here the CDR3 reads CASSPEDRAAFF. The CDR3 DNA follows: TGTGCCAGTAGTCCCGAGGACAGGGCAGCTTTCTTT.

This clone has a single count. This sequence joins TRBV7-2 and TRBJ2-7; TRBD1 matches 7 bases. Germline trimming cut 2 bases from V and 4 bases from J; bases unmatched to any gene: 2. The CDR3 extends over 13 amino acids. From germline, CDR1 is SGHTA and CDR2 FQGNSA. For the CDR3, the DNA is TGTGCCAGCAGCTTAACACAGGGGTACGAGCAGTACTTC. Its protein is CASSLTQGYEQYF.